The 18 T cell receptor beta chains given below trace back to one sample, sequenced in a study of T-cell memory formation after mild COVID-19. TCRdb re-called the 5' RACE reads through MiXCR, storing one row per CDR3 protein. The repertoire includes some 300,000 distinct CDR3 sequences, 19% of them detected once, and approximately 21% sits in the top ten. Sequencing input: PBMCs or a T cell subset sorted from them (not recorded which). All receptors derive from a young man who had mild COVID-19 (a few samples of this study predate the infection). Cell type and time point are not known.

This clonotype was picked up many times. CDR3 sequence: CASSRKPYSTEAFF. The DNA for the CDR3 is TGTGCCAGCAGCCGAAAGCCCTACAGCACTGAAGCTTTCTTT. This chain joins TRBV6-6 and TRBJ1-1; D call uncertain. CDR3 length equals 14 residues. Trimming pared 6 bases from V and 4 bases from J, leaving 15 bases between. The germline gives CDR1 MNHNY, CDR2 SVGAGI (reference sequence).

The V and J genes are TRBV6-6 and TRBJ2-7, with D unclear. CDR3 length: 15 amino acids. V lost 2 bases to trimming and J lost 4 bases, with 15 bases between them. Germline CDR1 MNHNY, CDR2 SVGAGI (reference sequence). CDR3 coding DNA: TGTGCCAGCAGTTACGAGTGGCAGCCAGAATACGAGCAGTACTTC. Its protein is CASSYEWQPEYEQYF.

This clonotype was recorded a few times. The J gene is TRBJ1-6, the V gene TRBV5-1; D is possibly TRBD1 (5 bases). The CDR3 contains 19 residues. Germline CDR1 is SGHRS and CDR2 is YFSETQ. V shed 0 bases and J shed 1 base, with 17 bases lying between them. The CDR3 DNA follows: TGCGCCAGCAGCTTGGCCGGGACCGGGGCCACATCCTATAATTCACCCCTCCACTTT. The encoded protein is CASSLAGTGATSYNSPLHF.

The chain uses TRBV6-2 or TRBV6-3 and TRBJ2-7; 8 bases align to TRBD1. Germline V CDR1 and CDR2: MNHEY, SVGEGT. The junction had 5 bases not matched to a gene; V was cut back by 6 bases and J by 4 bases. CDR3 length: 13 amino acids. CDR3 sequence reads: CASRRQGRYEQYF. The CDR3 coding sequence is TGTGCCAGCAGACGACAGGGGAGGTACGAGCAGTACTTC.

This clonotype showed up just a few times. V is TRBV7-2 and J is TRBJ2-5; possibly TRBD2 for D (5 bases). The CDR3 length is 14 residues. CDR1 and CDR2 from the germline V gene are SGHTA and FQGNSA. The V gene lost 4 bases and the J gene lost 5 bases, with 14 bases spanning the gap. As DNA, the CDR3 is TGTGCCAGCAGCTCGAGGGTGGGTAGGGAGACCCAGTACTTC. Encoded protein: CASSSRVGRETQYF.

There are a few counts of this clonotype. This chain links TRBV23-1 with TRBJ1-2, with TRBD1 as a possible D gene (5 bases). TRBV23-1 is noted as an ORF with a role that remains uncertain. V was cut by 7 bases and J by 4 bases, with 16 bases left in between. The CDR3 is 14 amino acids. The CDR3 DNA is TGCGCCAGCAAAATATCAGGGTTCCTCTATGGCTACACCTTC. Translated: CASKISGFLYGYTF.

V usage is TRBV7-9 and J usage is TRBJ1-1, with D perhaps TRBD1 (5 bases). CDR1 SEHNR and CDR2 FQNEAQ come from the germline V gene (reference sequence). With 2 bases removed from V and 7 bases from J, the gap between germline ends came to 20 bases. The CDR3 is 16 residues long. For the CDR3, the DNA is TGTGCCAGCAGCTTAACCGGCGGTGGGGGGGTTTTTGAAGCTTTCTTT. It translates to CASSLTGGGGVFEAFF. Filled out from reference TRBV7-9 and TRBJ1-1, the complete variable domain reads DTGVSQNPRHKITKRGQNVTFRCDPISEHNRLYWYRQTLGQGPEFLTYFQNEAQLEKSRLLSDRFSAERPKGSFSTLEIQRTEQGDSAMYLCASSLTGGGGVFEAFFGQGTRLTVV.

This clonotype was counted many times. This rearrangement joins TRBV2 to TRBJ1-5; D call uncertain. CDR1 and CDR2 (germline): SNHLY, FYNNEI. V dropped 7 bases and J dropped 3 bases, with 7 bases sitting between them. This CDR3 comprises 12 residues. CDR3 loop: CASKLYNQPQHF. CDR3 in DNA: TGTGCCAGCAAACTGTACAATCAGCCCCAGCATTTT.

The chain joins TRBV30 to TRBJ2-6; possible D gene TRBD1, 6 bases. The CDR3 runs to 21 residues. The germline V gene encodes CDR1 GTSNPN and CDR2 SVGIG (reference sequence). Trimming stripped 3 bases from V and 0 bases from J, with 27 bases between. The CDR3 spells CAWRVRDRSPPFSSGANVLTF. The CDR3 region has the DNA TGTGCCTGGAGGGTTCGAGACAGGAGCCCACCCTTCAGCTCTGGGGCCAACGTCCTGACTTTC.

This rearrangement joins TRBV15 to TRBJ1-1; 7 bases are a match to TRBD1. The CDR3 is 16 residues long. Germline lookup yields CDR1 LNHNV and CDR2 YYDKDF (reference sequence). The V segment lost 0 bases and the J segment 0 bases; nucleotides outside the gene matches: 4. CDR3 nucleotides: TGTGCCACCAGCAGAGATCCGGGACAGTTGAACACTGAAGCTTTCTTT. Translation gives CATSRDPGQLNTEAFF.

This clonotype was picked up a small number of times. V gene TRBV29-1 combines with J gene TRBJ1-4, with TRBD1 matching over 8 bases. Germline CDR1 reads SQVTM; CDR2 reads ANQGSEA. J gave up 0 bases and V 7 bases, and 1 base lay outside the gene matches. This CDR3 region has 13 residues. CDR3 bases: TGCAGCGGACAGGGGACAACTAATGAAAAACTGTTTTTT. It codes for CSGQGTTNEKLFF.

This chain connects TRBV7-2 to TRBJ2-7; TRBD2 matches at 9 bases. Germline trimming cut 0 bases from V and 2 bases from J; bases unmatched to any gene: 2. The CDR3 sequence is 15 residues long. The germline gives CDR1 SGHTA, CDR2 FQGNSA. CDR3 loop: CASSLASGGPYEQYV. Written as DNA, the CDR3 is TGTGCCAGCAGCTTAGCTAGCGGGGGACCCTACGAGCAGTACGTC.

The CDR3, as DNA: TGTGCCAGCAGTTCAATGGGGAACACTGAAGCTTTCTTT. It yields the protein CASSSMGNTEAFF. The rearrangement links TRBV6-2 or TRBV6-3 to TRBJ1-1; D is unclear. V was pared by 4 bases and J by 1 base, with 7 bases between. Germline CDR1 MNHEY, CDR2 SVGEGT. The CDR3 length is 13 residues.

This clonotype was detected a few times. J is TRBJ2-6 and V is TRBV12-3 or TRBV12-4, with D possibly being TRBD1 (6 bases). The CDR3 is made up of 15 amino acids. Trimming pared 6 bases from V and 0 bases from J, leaving 9 bases between. Written as DNA, the CDR3 is TGTGCCAGCAGGGACAGAGACTCTGGGGCCAACGTCCTGACTTTC. It translates to CASRDRDSGANVLTF.

The genes are TRBV20-1 and TRBJ1-4; D gene unclear. Germline V gene data show CDR1 as DFQATT and CDR2 as SNEGSKA (reference sequence). The length of the CDR3 is 13 residues. Trimming took off 5 bases at V and 6 bases at J, with 13 bases between the two ends. CDR3 sequence: CSAPQSRDEKLFF. The CDR3 DNA sequence: TGCAGTGCTCCCCAGTCTCGTGATGAAAAACTGTTTTTT.

This clonotype was seen only once. Relative to the germline gene, one junction end is altered; a read error may explain this. The V call is TRBV7-9, the J call TRBJ2-5, with D uncertain. The CDR3 is 14 residues long. Germline V gene lookup returns CDR1 SEHNR and CDR2 FQNEAQ (reference sequence). CDR3 residues: CASSLDGHQGTQYF. CDR3 nucleotides: TGTGCCAGCAGCTTAGACGGCCACCAAGGGACCCAGTACTTC. The entire variable domain, with the rest obtained from reference TRBV7-9 and TRBJ2-5, is as follows: DTGVSQNPRHKITKRGQNVTFRCDPISEHNRLYWYRQTLGQGPEFLTYFQNEAQLEKSRLLSDRFSAERPKGSFSTLEIQRTEQGDSAMYLCASSLDGHQGTQYFGPGTRLLVL.

This clonotype was counted ten times or more. The chain carries TRBV2 and TRBJ2-7; 9 nucleotides align to TRBD1. Trimming at V came to 6 bases and at J to 3 bases, leaving 6 bases not matched to a gene. CDR1 is SNHLY, CDR2 FYNNEI, per germline. There are 14 residues in the CDR3. This CDR3 reads CASSDRDRDYEQYF. The CDR3 nucleotides are TGTGCCAGCAGCGACCGGGACAGGGACTACGAGCAGTACTTC.

This clonotype was recorded many times. The chain carries TRBV29-1 and TRBJ1-4, with D possibly being TRBD1 (5 bases). This CDR3 is 11 amino acids long. In germline, CDR1 is SQVTM, CDR2 ANQGSEA. V lost 7 bases to trimming and J lost 8 bases, with 11 bases between them. CDR3 DNA sequence: TGCAGCGCTGGGCAGGGAGAAAAACTGTTTTTT. This translates into CSAGQGEKLFF.